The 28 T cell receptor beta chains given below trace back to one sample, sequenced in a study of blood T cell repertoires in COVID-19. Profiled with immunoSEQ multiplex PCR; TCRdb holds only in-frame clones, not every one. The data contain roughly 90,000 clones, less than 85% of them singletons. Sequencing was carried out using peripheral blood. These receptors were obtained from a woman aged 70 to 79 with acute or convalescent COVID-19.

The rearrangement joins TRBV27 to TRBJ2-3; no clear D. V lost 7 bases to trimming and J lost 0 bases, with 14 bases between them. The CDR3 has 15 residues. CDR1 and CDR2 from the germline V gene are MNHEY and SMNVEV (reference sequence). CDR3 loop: CASTIAGRSTDTQYF. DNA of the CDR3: TGTGCCAGCACCATTGCTGGCCGTAGCACAGATACGCAGTATTTT.

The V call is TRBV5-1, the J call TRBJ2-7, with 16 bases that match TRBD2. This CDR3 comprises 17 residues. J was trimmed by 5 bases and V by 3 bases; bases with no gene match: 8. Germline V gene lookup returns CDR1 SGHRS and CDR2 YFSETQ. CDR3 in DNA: TGCGCCAGCAGCTGGGGACTAGCGGGAGGGCCGGTAAACGAGCAGTACTTC. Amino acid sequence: CASSWGLAGGPVNEQYF.

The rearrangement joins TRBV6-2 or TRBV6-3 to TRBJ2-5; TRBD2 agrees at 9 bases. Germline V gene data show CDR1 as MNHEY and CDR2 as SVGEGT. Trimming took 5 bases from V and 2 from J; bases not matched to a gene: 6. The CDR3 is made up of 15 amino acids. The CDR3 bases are TGTGCCAGCAGTAGATCTCTAGCGGGGCAAGAGACCCAGTACTTC. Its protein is CASSRSLAGQETQYF.

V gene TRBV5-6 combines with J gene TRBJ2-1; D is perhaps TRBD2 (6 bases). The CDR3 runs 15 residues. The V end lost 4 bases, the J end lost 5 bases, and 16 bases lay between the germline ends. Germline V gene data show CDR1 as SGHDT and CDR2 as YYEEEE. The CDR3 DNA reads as TGTGCCAGCAGCCCGGGGGATGGCAGGCACAATGAGCAGTTCTTC. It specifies CASSPGDGRHNEQFF.

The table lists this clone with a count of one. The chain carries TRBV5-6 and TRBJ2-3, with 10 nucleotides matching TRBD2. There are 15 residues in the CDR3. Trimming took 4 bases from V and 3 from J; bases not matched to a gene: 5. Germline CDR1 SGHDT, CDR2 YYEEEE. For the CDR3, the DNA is TGTGCCAGCAGCCAGGTAGCGGGGGGAACAGATACGCAGTATTTT. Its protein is CASSQVAGGTDTQYF.

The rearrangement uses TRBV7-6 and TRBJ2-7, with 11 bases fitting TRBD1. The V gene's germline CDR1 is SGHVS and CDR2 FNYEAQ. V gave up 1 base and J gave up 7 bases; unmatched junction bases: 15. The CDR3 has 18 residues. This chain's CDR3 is CASSLGTGGSWRQLEQYF. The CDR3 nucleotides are TGTGCCAGCAGCTTAGGGACAGGGGGCTCGTGGCGGCAGTTAGAGCAGTACTTC.

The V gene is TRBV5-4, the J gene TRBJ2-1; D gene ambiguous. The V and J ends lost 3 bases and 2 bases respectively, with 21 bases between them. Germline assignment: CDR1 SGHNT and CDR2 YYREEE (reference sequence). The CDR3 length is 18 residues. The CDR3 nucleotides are TGTGCCAGCAGCTCACCCCTGGGCCGCCGAAAGACCTACAATGAGCAGTTCTTC. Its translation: CASSSPLGRRKTYNEQFF.

CDR3 amino acids: CASSLGSPRLAGITDTQYF. CDR3 nucleotide sequence: TGTGCCAGCAGCTTGGGTAGCCCCCGACTAGCGGGAATCACAGATACGCAGTATTTT. The chain recombines TRBV5-4 with TRBJ2-3, with 11 bases aligning to TRBD2. V was pared by 0 bases and J by 2 bases, with 11 bases of the junction left unmatched. CDR1 and CDR2 from the germline V gene are SGHNT and YYREEE (reference sequence). This CDR3 has 19 amino acids.

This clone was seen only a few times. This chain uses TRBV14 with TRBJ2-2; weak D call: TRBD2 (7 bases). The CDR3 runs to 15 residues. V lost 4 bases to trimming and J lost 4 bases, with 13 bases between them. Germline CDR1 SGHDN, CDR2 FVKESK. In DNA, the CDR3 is TGTGCCAGCAGCCTTTCGGGGGGCAGCACCGGGGAGCTGTTTTTT. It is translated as CASSLSGGSTGELFF.

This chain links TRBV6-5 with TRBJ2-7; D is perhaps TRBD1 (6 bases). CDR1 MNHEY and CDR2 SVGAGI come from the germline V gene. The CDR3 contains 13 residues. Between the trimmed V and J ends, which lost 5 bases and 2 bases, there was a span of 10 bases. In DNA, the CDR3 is TGTGCCAGCAGTCGGACAGTAGCCTACGAGCAGTACTTC. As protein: CASSRTVAYEQYF.

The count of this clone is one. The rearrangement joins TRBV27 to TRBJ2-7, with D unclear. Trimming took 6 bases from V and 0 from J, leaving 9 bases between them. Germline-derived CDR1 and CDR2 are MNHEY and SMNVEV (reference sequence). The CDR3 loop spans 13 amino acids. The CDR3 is CASRRGNSYEQYF. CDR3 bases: TGTGCCAGCAGAAGAGGCAACTCCTACGAGCAGTACTTC.

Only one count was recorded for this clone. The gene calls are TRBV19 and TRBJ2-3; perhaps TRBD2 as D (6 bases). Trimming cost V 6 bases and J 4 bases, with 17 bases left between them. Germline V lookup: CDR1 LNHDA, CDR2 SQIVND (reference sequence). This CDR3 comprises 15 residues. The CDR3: CASSGSGPRADTQYF. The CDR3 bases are TGTGCCAGTAGCGGTAGCGGACCCCGCGCAGATACGCAGTATTTT.

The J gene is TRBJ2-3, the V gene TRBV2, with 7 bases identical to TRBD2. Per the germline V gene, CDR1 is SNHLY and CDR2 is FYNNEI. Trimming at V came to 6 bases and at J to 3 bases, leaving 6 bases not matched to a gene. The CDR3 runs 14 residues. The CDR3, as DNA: TGTGCCAGCAGGGTTTGGCGGGGGACAGATACGCAGTATTTT. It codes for CASRVWRGTDTQYF.

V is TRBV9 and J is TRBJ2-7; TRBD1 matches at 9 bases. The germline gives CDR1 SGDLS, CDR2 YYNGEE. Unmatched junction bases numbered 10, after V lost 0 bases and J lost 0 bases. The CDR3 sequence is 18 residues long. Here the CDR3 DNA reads TGTGCCAGCAGCGTAGCTCCTTTTGGGACAGGGAACTCCTACGAGCAGTACTTC. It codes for CASSVAPFGTGNSYEQYF.

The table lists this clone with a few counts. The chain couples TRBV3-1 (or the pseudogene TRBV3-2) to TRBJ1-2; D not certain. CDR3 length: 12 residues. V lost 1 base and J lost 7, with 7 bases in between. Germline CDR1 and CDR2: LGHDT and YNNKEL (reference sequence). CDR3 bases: TGTGCCAGCAGCCAAGTCCGGGGTGGCTACACCTTC. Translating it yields CASSQVRGGYTF.

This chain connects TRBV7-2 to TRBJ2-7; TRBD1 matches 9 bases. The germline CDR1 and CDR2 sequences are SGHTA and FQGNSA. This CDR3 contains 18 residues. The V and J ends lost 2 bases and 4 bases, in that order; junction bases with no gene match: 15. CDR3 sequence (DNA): TGTGCCAGCAGCTTACGGGCGGGTCTAAGGGACAGGGTTTACGAGCAGTACTTC. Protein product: CASSLRAGLRDRVYEQYF. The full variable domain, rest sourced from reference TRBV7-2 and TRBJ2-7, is GAGVSQSPSNKVTEKGKDVELRCDPISGHTALYWYRQSLGQGLEFLIYFQGNSAPDKSGLPSDRFSAERTGGSVSTLTIQRTQQEDSAVYLCASSLRAGLRDRVYEQYFGPGTRLTVT.

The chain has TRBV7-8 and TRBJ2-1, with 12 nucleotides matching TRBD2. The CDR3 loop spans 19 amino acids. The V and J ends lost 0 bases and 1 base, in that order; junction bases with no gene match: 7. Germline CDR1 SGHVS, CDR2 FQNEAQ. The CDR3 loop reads CASSLALAGGKVSYNEQFF. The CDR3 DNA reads TGTGCCAGCAGCTTAGCTCTAGCGGGAGGGAAGGTGTCCTACAATGAGCAGTTCTTC.

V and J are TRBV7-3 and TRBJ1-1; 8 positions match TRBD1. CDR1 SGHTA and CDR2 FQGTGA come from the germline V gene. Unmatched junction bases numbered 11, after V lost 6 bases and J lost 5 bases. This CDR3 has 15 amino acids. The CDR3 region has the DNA TGTGCCAGCAGACAATTTACAGGGGGTGGAACTGAAGCTTTCTTT. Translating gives CASRQFTGGGTEAFF.

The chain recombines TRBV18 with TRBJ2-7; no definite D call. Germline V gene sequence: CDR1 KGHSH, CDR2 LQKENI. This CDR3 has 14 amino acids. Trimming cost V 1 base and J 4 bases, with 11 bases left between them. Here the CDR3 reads CASSPRAGGYEQYF. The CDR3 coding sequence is TGTGCCAGCTCACCACGGGCAGGTGGGTACGAGCAGTACTTC.

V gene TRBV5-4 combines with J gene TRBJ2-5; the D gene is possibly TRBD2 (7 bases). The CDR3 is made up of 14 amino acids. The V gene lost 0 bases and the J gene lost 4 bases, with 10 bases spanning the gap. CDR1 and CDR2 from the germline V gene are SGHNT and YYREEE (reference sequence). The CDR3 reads CASSLAGGPETQYF. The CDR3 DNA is TGTGCCAGCAGCTTGGCGGGGGGCCCAGAGACCCAGTACTTC.

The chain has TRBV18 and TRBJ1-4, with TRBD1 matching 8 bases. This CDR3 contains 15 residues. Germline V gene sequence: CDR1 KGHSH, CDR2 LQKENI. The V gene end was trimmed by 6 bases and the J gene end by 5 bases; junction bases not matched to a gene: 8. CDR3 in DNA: TGTGCCAGCTCCCCGGGACAGGTGGGAAATGAAAAACTGTTTTTT. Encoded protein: CASSPGQVGNEKLFF.

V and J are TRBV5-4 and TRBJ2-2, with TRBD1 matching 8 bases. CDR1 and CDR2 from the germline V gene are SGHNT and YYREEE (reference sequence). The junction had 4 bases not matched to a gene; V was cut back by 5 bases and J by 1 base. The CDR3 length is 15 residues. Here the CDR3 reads CASRAGTGNTGELFF. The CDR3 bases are TGTGCCAGCAGGGCCGGGACAGGGAACACCGGGGAGCTGTTTTTT. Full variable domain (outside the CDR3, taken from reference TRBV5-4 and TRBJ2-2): ETGVTQSPTHLIKTRGQQVTLRCSSQSGHNTVSWYQQALGQGPQFIFQYYREEENGRGNFPPRFSGLQFPNYSSELNVNALELDDSALYLCASRAGTGNTGELFFGEGSRLTVL.

The CDR3 DNA reads TGTGCCAGCAGTTTAGACAGGGAAAAACTGTTTTTT. Amino acids: CASSLDREKLFF. The genes are TRBV12-3 or TRBV12-4 and TRBJ1-4; the D gene is possibly TRBD1 (5 bases). The CDR3 runs 12 residues. The V end was cut by 1 base, the J end by 8 bases, with 5 bases between.

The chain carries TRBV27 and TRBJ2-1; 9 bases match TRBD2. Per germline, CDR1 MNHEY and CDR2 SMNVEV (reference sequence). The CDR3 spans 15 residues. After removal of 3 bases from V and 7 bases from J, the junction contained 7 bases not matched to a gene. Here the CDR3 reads CASSFGLAIRNEQFF. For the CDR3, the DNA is TGTGCCAGCAGTTTTGGACTAGCGATTCGTAATGAGCAGTTCTTC.

Here the CDR3 reads CASSPVAGPHNEQFF. In nucleotides, the CDR3 is TGTGCCAGCAGCCCGGTAGCGGGTCCCCACAATGAGCAGTTCTTC. The chain is built from TRBV5-4 and TRBJ2-1, with 7 bases that match TRBD2. CDR1 is SGHNT and CDR2 is YYREEE in the germline V gene (reference sequence). The ends lost 4 bases at V and 5 bases at J; junction bases unmatched: 9. There are 15 residues in the CDR3.

CDR3 sequence (DNA): TGCGCCAGCAGCCCGAGGACTAGCGGGAACCAAGAGACCCAGTACTTC. As protein: CASSPRTSGNQETQYF. The gene calls are TRBV5-1 and TRBJ2-5; 12 bases align to TRBD2. CDR1 SGHRS and CDR2 YFSETQ come from the germline V gene. The CDR3 totals 16 residues. J lost 0 bases, V lost 4 bases, and 4 bases had no gene match.

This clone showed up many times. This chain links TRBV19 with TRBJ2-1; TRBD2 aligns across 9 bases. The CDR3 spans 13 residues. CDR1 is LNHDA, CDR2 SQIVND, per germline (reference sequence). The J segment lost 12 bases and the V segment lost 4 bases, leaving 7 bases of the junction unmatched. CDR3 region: CASSNQAGGLQFF. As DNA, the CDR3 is TGTGCCAGTAGTAACCAAGCGGGAGGTTTGCAGTTCTTC.

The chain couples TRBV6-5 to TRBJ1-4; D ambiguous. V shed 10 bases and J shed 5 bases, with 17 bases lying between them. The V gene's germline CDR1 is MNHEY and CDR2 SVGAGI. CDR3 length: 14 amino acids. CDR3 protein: CAISDWRVNEKLFF. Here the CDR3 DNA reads TGTGCCATCTCCGATTGGAGGGTCAATGAAAAACTGTTTTTT.